One and the same sample provided the 25 T cell receptor beta chains below, sequenced in a study of T cells in women clearing cervical HPV infection. Assay used: immunoSEQ multiplex PCR; TCRdb lists only in-frame clones, some missing. The sample shows over 9,000 clones, and about 8% sits with its ten largest clones. The sample taken for sequencing was blood buffy coat. The receptors come from a woman aged 18 to 69 with a cervical HPV16 infection that either progressed to CIN3+ or cleared (not recorded which).

With respect to this clone: The CDR3 end falls 3 residues outside the read, so it is completed with the germline J gene. The V and J genes are TRBV6-4 and TRBJ2-3; tentative D call: TRBD2 (6 bases). Germline-derived CDR1 and CDR2 are MRHNA and SNTAGT. Trimming removed 4 bases from V and 4 bases from J, with 15 bases in between. CDR3 size: 15 residues. CDR3 amino acids: CASSAEAGPPDTQYF. The sequenced part of the CDR3 DNA is TGTGCCAGCAGTGCGGAGGCGGGGCCCCCAGATACG.

Note on this clone: Coverage ceases 3 residues before the CDR3 finishes, and the germline J gene fills in the end. The chain has TRBV5-6 and TRBJ1-2; D remains unclear. This CDR3 spans 13 amino acids. Germline assignment: CDR1 SGHDT and CDR2 YYEEEE. Trimming removed 0 bases at V and 2 bases at J, with 5 bases between. The DNA read from the CDR3 is TGTGCCAGCAGCTTGGAACAGAACTATGGC. This sequence encodes CASSLEQNYG. The complete CDR3 sequence is CASSLEQNYGYTF.

About this clone itself: The read gets to within 3 residues of the CDR3 end, and the germline J gene fills in the rest. J is TRBJ2-3 and V is TRBV11-2, with TRBD1 as a possible D gene (5 bases). CDR3 length: 15 residues. The V gene's germline CDR1 is SGHAT and CDR2 FQNNGV. Between the trimmed V and J ends, which lost 1 base and 1 base, there was a span of 9 bases. The CDR3 DNA, read in part, is TGTGCCAGCAGCTTAGTTGCCAGGGGCACAGATACG. This gives the protein CASSLVARGTDT. The entire CDR3 protein reads CASSLVARGTDTQYF.

This clone ranks as medium-sized (0.01 to 0.1%) in terms of frequency. The observed sequence ends 3 residues before the CDR3 terminus, with the missing tail filled in from the germline J gene. The chain joins TRBV6-4 to TRBJ2-2; 7 bases align to TRBD2. This CDR3 has 14 amino acids. Germline CDR1 MRHNA, CDR2 SNTAGT. V gave up 6 bases and J gave up 1 base; unmatched junction bases: 2. CDR3 protein: CASRREQNTGELFF. The sequenced CDR3 bases are TGTGCCAGCAGGCGGGAGCAGAACACCGGGGAG.

A remark on this clone: Read data end 3 residues before the CDR3 end; the end is taken from the germline J gene. The V and J genes are TRBV2 and TRBJ1-3; D remains ambiguous. Germline values: CDR1 SNHLY, CDR2 FYNNEI. There are 12 residues in the CDR3. Deletions cut 7 bases from V and 4 bases from J, with 8 bases between. The sequenced CDR3 bases are TGTGCCAGCATTGATCAAGGAAACACC. Translating it yields CASIDQGNT. The entire CDR3 protein is CASIDQGNTIYF.

Details on this clone: With the read ending 3 residues before the CDR3 end, the germline J gene is used to fill in that end. The rearrangement joins TRBV4-1 to TRBJ1-3, with D possibly matching TRBD1 (6 bases). Germline V CDR1 and CDR2: MGHRA, YSYEKL. Trimming stripped 1 base from V and 6 bases from J, with 10 bases between. CDR3 length: 14 amino acids. The CDR3 is CASSQGDTLNTIYF. CDR3 DNA (partial): TGCGCCAGCAGCCAAGGGGACACCTTAAACACC.

In regard to this clone: The CDR3 extends 3 residues past the end of the read, so its final part is completed from the germline J gene. The chain has TRBV11-1 and TRBJ2-7; TRBD1 aligns across 8 bases. V shed 3 bases and J 3 bases; nucleotides not matched to a gene: 7. This CDR3 comprises 15 residues. Germline V gene lookup returns CDR1 SGHAT and CDR2 FQDESV (reference sequence). CDR3 DNA, as far as it was read: TGTGCCAGCAGCTTGTTAGGGACAGGCCTCTACGAG. Translated, it gives CASSLLGTGLYE. The CDR3 in full is CASSLLGTGLYEQYF.

About this clone itself: From the germline J gene comes the end of the CDR3, since the read stops 3 residues before it. The chain links TRBV2 to TRBJ2-3, with 11 bases identical to TRBD1. The CDR3 is 18 residues long. Germline CDR1 is SNHLY and CDR2 is FYNNEI. Trimming at V came to 6 bases and at J to 1 base, leaving 12 bases not matched to a gene. The covered CDR3 bases are TGTGCCAGCAGCACCGGGACAGGGGGTCCCACCCGCACAGATACG. Its protein product is CASSTGTGGPTRTDT. The CDR3 reads in full as CASSTGTGGPTRTDTQYF. The full variable domain, with the rest looked up from reference TRBV2 and TRBJ2-3, is EPEVTQTPSHQVTQMGQEVILRCVPISNHLYFYWYRQILGQKVEFLVSFYNNEISEKSEIFDDQFSVERPDGSNFTLKIRSTKLEDSAMYFCASSTGTGGPTRTDTQYFGPGTRLTVL.

Of note for this clone: The read falls 3 residues short of the CDR3 end, and the missing part is taken from the germline J gene. This chain links TRBV5-3 with TRBJ1-5, with D unresolved. TRBV5-3 is identified as an open reading frame with a role that is uncertain. The CDR3 is made up of 14 amino acids. V lost 3 bases, J lost 7 bases, and 14 bases lay in between. CDR3 loop: CARSCSAGIQPQHF. The CDR3 DNA, read in part, is TGTGCCAGAAGCTGTTCAGCGGGAATCCAGCCC.

On this clone: The CDR3 end lies 3 residues beyond the end of the read and is filled in from the germline J gene. This chain joins TRBV4-2 and TRBJ2-5, with TRBD1 as a possible D gene (6 bases). Germline CDR1 reads LGHNA; CDR2 reads YNFKEQ. V lost 4 bases to trimming and J lost 1 base, with 13 bases between them. The CDR3 is 15 residues long. This CDR3 reads CASSRSTGLQETQYF. Partial CDR3 DNA: TGTGCCAGCAGCCGATCGACAGGTCTCCAAGAGACC.

By frequency, this clone is medium-sized. Read data end 3 residues before the CDR3 end; the end is taken from the germline J gene. The chain is built from TRBV29-1 and TRBJ2-2; TRBD1 matches at 7 bases. Germline V lookup: CDR1 SQVTM, CDR2 ANQGSEA. The CDR3 sequence is 15 residues long. With V trimmed by 3 bases and J by 4 bases, 8 bases remained unmatched. CDR3 protein: CSVDGQQGLTGELFF. Incomplete CDR3 DNA: TGCAGCGTTGATGGACAACAGGGGCTCACCGGGGAG.

Comment on this clone: The CDR3 is cut off 3 residues early in the read; its end comes from the germline J gene. This chain links TRBV7-6 with TRBJ2-7, with 7 bases aligning to TRBD2. This CDR3 has 16 amino acids. The ends lost 3 bases at V and 0 bases at J; junction bases unmatched: 8. Germline CDR1 is SGHVS and CDR2 is FNYEAQ. CDR3 in amino acids: CASSLQPGLSSYEQYF. Partial CDR3 DNA: TGTGCCAGCAGCTTGCAACCGGGACTAAGCTCCTACGAG.

For this clone: The read gets to within 3 residues of the CDR3 end, and the germline J gene fills in the rest. The V gene is TRBV18, the J gene TRBJ1-4; no definite D call. CDR3 size: 14 residues. Looked up from germline, CDR1 is KGHSH and CDR2 is LQKENI. V was clipped by 1 base and J by 8 bases, with 11 bases between them. The CDR3: CASSPQGIREKLFF. The CDR3 bases that were read are TGTGCCAGCTCACCACAGGGTATTCGGGAAAAA.

Worth noting for this clone: The read comes to an end 3 residues before the CDR3 does, leaving the germline J gene to fill in the end. The chain couples TRBV7-9 to TRBJ2-7, with TRBD1 matching 10 bases. Trimming at V came to 5 bases and at J to 3 bases, leaving 4 bases not matched to a gene. The germline CDR1 and CDR2 sequences are SEHNR and FQNEAQ (reference sequence). The CDR3 is 14 amino acids. The sequenced part of the CDR3 DNA is TGTGCCAGCAGCGGAGGACAGGGGGTCTACGAG. It is translated as CASSGGQGVYE. The entire CDR3 is CASSGGQGVYEQYF.

To note about this clone: The read finishes 3 residues shy of the CDR3 end, and the germline J gene is used to complete it. V gene TRBV11-2 combines with J gene TRBJ1-2; possible D gene TRBD1, 6 bases. The CDR3 has 14 amino acids. CDR1 is SGHAT and CDR2 is FQNNGV in the germline V gene. The CDR3 bases that were read are TGTGCCAGCAGCTTAGGGCGGGGGGCCTACGAC. Translating gives CASSLGRGAYD. The entire CDR3 is CASSLGRGAYDYTF.

As to this clone: The read halts 3 residues ahead of the CDR3 end, with the missing end drawn from the germline J gene. The V and J genes are TRBV18 and TRBJ1-2, with D unresolved. The CDR3 runs 13 residues. Looked up from germline, CDR1 is KGHSH and CDR2 is LQKENI. The CDR3 DNA, read in part, is TGTGCCAGCTCTCGAAGACAAACAGATACC. Protein: CASSRRQTDT. The CDR3 in full is CASSRRQTDTYTF.

As to this clone: The CDR3 end is not reached by the read, which stops 3 residues before it; the germline J gene fills it in. This chain connects TRBV7-3 to TRBJ2-1; 9 bases line up with TRBD2. Germline V gene sequence: CDR1 SGHTA, CDR2 FQGTGA. The CDR3 totals 14 residues. The ends lost 3 bases at V and 6 bases at J; junction bases unmatched: 3. The DNA read from the CDR3 is TGTGCCAGCAGCTTGCTAGCGGGGACCAATGAG. This sequence encodes CASSLLAGTNE. Given in full, the CDR3 is CASSLLAGTNEQFF.

Regarding this clone: At one boundary the junction diverges from the germline segment, which might be a read error. The read stops 3 residues short of the end of the CDR3; the missing end is completed from the germline J gene. J is TRBJ1-2 and V is TRBV7-3, with D perhaps matching TRBD1 (6 bases). CDR1 and CDR2 from the germline V gene are SGHTA and FQGTGA. This CDR3 contains 13 residues. The CDR3 bases that were read are TGTGCCGGCAGCTCCTGGGACATACGAGGC. Translation: CAGSSWDIRG. The entire CDR3 is CAGSSWDIRGYTF.

In the case of this clone: With the read ending 3 residues before the CDR3 end, the germline J gene is used to fill in that end. J is TRBJ1-5 and V is TRBV5-5; 9 nucleotides agree with TRBD1. Germline V gene lookup returns CDR1 SGHKS and CDR2 YYEKEE (reference sequence). This CDR3 is built from 13 residues. The V gene end was trimmed by 3 bases and the J gene end by 7 bases; junction bases not matched to a gene: 2. The DNA read from the CDR3 is TGTGCCAGCAGCTGGACAGGGGACCAGCCC. Translated: CASSWTGDQP. The whole CDR3 sequence reads CASSWTGDQPQHF.

Considering frequency, this clone is medium-sized (0.01 to 0.1%). The read terminates 3 residues before the CDR3 end, so the remaining end is supplied by the germline J gene. The chain has TRBV5-1 and TRBJ2-5; 8 bases fit TRBD2. Germline CDR1 SGHRS, CDR2 YFSETQ. CDR3 length equals 16 residues. J gave up 5 bases and V 4 bases, and 13 bases lay outside the gene matches. The CDR3 protein is CASSPIPGGATETQYF. CDR3 DNA (partial): TGCGCCAGCAGCCCTATCCCCGGGGGGGCTACGGAGACC.

In the case of this clone: The CDR3 goes on 3 residues after the read ends, and that part is filled in from the germline J gene. V is TRBV7-8 and J is TRBJ2-5, with D maybe TRBD2 (5 bases). The CDR3 is 13 amino acids. Trimming pared 5 bases from V and 5 bases from J, leaving 12 bases between. Germline values: CDR1 SGHVS, CDR2 FQNEAQ. Partial CDR3 DNA: TGTGCCAGCAGCCCTCAGACGGGGGAGACC. It encodes CASSPQTGET. The whole CDR3 protein is CASSPQTGETQYF.

Remarks on this clone: The CDR3 goes on 3 residues after the read ends, and that part is filled in from the germline J gene. The chain employs TRBV5-4 and TRBJ2-5, with 7 bases lining up with TRBD1. CDR3 size: 15 residues. CDR1 is SGHNT and CDR2 is YYREEE in the germline V gene (reference sequence). V lost 4 bases, J lost 1 base, and 7 bases stayed unmatched. CDR3 bases read: TGTGCCAGCAGCCTAAAGGGGGCTTTCCAAGAGACC. It codes for CASSLKGAFQET. The entire CDR3 reads CASSLKGAFQETQYF.

On this clone: Read coverage stops 3 residues before the CDR3 terminus; the germline J gene supplies the remainder. The chain uses TRBV10-2 and TRBJ1-2; 9 nucleotides align to TRBD1. J gave up 7 bases and V 6 bases, and 6 bases lay outside the gene matches. This CDR3 comprises 13 residues. Germline CDR1 reads WSHSY; CDR2 reads SAAADI. The CDR3 protein is CASSARDRAGYTF. The sequenced CDR3 bases are TGCGCCAGCAGCGCCCGGGACAGGGCTGGC.

Note on this clone: The read stops 3 residues short of the end of the CDR3; the missing end is completed from the germline J gene. The chain employs TRBV11-2 and TRBJ1-1, with TRBD1 as a possible D gene (6 bases). The germline V gene has CDR1 SGHAT and CDR2 FQNNGV. The length of the CDR3 is 12 residues. Between the trimmed V and J ends, which lost 11 bases and 2 bases, there was a span of 12 bases. The CDR3 sequence is CAAGEINTEAFF. CDR3 bases read: TGTGCCGCAGGGGAGATTAACACTGAA.

With regard to this clone: The read halts 3 residues ahead of the CDR3 end, with the missing end drawn from the germline J gene. The chain couples TRBV2 to TRBJ2-5; tentative D call: TRBD2 (6 bases). V lost 10 bases, J lost 5 bases, and 17 bases lay in between. The CDR3 contains 13 residues. CDR1 and CDR2 (germline): SNHLY, FYNNEI. CDR3 bases read: TGTGCCATCATGAGGGACTTGGCGGAGACC. Amino acids: CAIMRDLAET. The whole CDR3 sequence is CAIMRDLAETQYF.